The 6 T cell receptor beta chains given below trace back to one sample, sequenced in a study of CD8 T cells in ankylosing spondylitis. TCRdb re-analysed the 5' RACE reads in MiXCR, keeping a single row per CDR3 protein. The sample lists under 300,000 distinct CDR3 sequences, 18% occurring once. Sequences were obtained from blood, either unsorted or a sorted T cell fraction (not recorded which). The receptors shown here come from a male donor with ankylosing spondylitis or in good health (not recorded which).

A few counts support this clonotype. This sequence joins TRBV12-3 or TRBV12-4 and TRBJ2-7, with TRBD2 identical over 8 bases. With 6 bases clipped from V and 1 base from J, the junction kept 8 bases outside the gene matches. The CDR3 is 15 amino acids. CDR3 coding DNA: TGTGCCAGCAGCCCAACTAGCGGACTTTCCTACGAGCAGTACTTC. Protein: CASSPTSGLSYEQYF.

This clonotype was found many times. This chain joins TRBV4-3 and TRBJ1-4; D perhaps matches TRBD1 (5 bases). Trimming removed 0 bases from V and 3 bases from J, with 14 bases in between. Germline CDR1 and CDR2: LGHNA and YSLEER. The CDR3 is 17 residues long. This chain's CDR3 is CASSQDRVTVANEKLFF. Written as DNA, the CDR3 is TGCGCCAGCAGCCAAGATCGGGTGACAGTCGCTAATGAAAAACTGTTTTTT.

J is TRBJ1-3 and V is TRBV9; 7 bases align to TRBD1. This CDR3 is 14 amino acids long. Unmatched junction bases numbered 16, after V lost 3 bases and J lost 16 bases. Per germline, CDR1 SGDLS and CDR2 YYNGEE. The CDR3 is CASSGQGGETLLYF. For the CDR3, the DNA is TGTGCCAGCAGCGGACAGGGTGGGGAAACACTATTGTATTTT.

This clonotype was seen only a few times. For the CDR3, the DNA is TGTGCCAGCAGAACAGGGGGTGTGACTGAAGCTTTCTTT. Translated, it gives CASRTGGVTEAFF. The chain joins TRBV6-6 to TRBJ1-1; 8 bases line up with TRBD1. V dropped 6 bases and J dropped 5; count of bases not matched to a gene: 5. This CDR3 has 13 amino acids. Germline V gene lookup returns CDR1 MNHNY and CDR2 SVGAGI (reference sequence).

This clonotype was observed many times. V is TRBV27 and J is TRBJ2-1, with D perhaps matching TRBD1 (6 bases). The CDR3 has 14 residues. The germline V and J ends were trimmed by 0 bases and 4 bases, with 7 bases remaining between them. Germline V gene sequence: CDR1 MNHEY, CDR2 SMNVEV (reference sequence). For the CDR3, the DNA is TGTGCCAGCAGTTTATCAGGACAGTACAATGAGCAGTTCTTC. It codes for CASSLSGQYNEQFF.

This clonotype appeared many times. V and J are TRBV10-3 and TRBJ1-1, with TRBD1 matching 10 bases. The J segment lost 0 bases and the V segment lost 8 bases, leaving 6 bases of the junction unmatched. The germline CDR1 and CDR2 sequences are ENHRY and SYGVKD. The CDR3 length is 15 residues. CDR3 nucleotides: TGTGCCATCGGCATGACAGGGGGCTTGAACACTGAAGCTTTCTTT. This translates into CAIGMTGGLNTEAFF.